The rows below give T cell receptor beta chains drawn from one sample of a study of T-cell reconstitution after alpha-beta-depleted transplantation in children. TCRdb used MiXCR to reprocess the PCR reads, holding one entry per CDR3 protein. The sample records roughly 120,000 distinct CDR3 sequences, roughly 23% being singletons. Source: PBMCs, mostly from graft donor cells, taken 180 days after TCRalphabeta/CD19-depleted stem cell transplant. The origin of the receptors is a male patient between 2 and 10 years old who had a stem cell transplant for chronic granulomatous disease, so the T cells may come from the graft donor. CDR3s include the opening cysteine and the closing phenylalanine or tryptophan. The order of the fields is J gene, D gene, clone size, V gene, CDR3 length, CDR3 DNA, CDR3 protein. D genes are given only for firm matches. The listing skips clone size in some rows; elsewhere it reads once, few, many or a size class.

j_call: TRBJ1-6
d_call: TRBD1
clone_size: many
v_call: TRBV12-3/TRBV12-4
cdr3_length: 15
cdr3_nt: TGTGCCAGCAGTCTACGACAGGGGGCTGAATCACCCCTCCACTTT
cdr3_aa: CASSLRQGAESPLHF

j_call: TRBJ2-2
d_call: TRBD2
clone_size: many
v_call: TRBV20-1
cdr3_length: 14
cdr3_nt: TGCAGTGCTAGTCTGGCGGGAGTCACCGGGGAGCTGTTTTTT
cdr3_aa: CSASLAGVTGELFF

j_call: TRBJ2-1
d_call: TRBD1
clone_size: NA
v_call: TRBV18
cdr3_length: 16
cdr3_nt: TGTGCCAGCTCACCTCTCGGGCAGGGGGCGTTGAATGAGCAGTTCTTC
cdr3_aa: CASSPLGQGALNEQFF

j_call: TRBJ2-7
d_call: TRBD2
clone_size: NA
v_call: TRBV28
cdr3_length: 16
cdr3_nt: TGTGCCAGCAGTATCTCGACTAGCGGGGACTCCTACGAGCAGTACTTC
cdr3_aa: CASSISTSGDSYEQYF

j_call: TRBJ2-1
d_call: TRBD2
clone_size: many
v_call: TRBV12-3/TRBV12-4
cdr3_length: 14
cdr3_nt: TGTGCCAGCAGTTTAAGCGGGGGAAGCAATGAGCAGTTCTTC
cdr3_aa: CASSLSGGSNEQFF

j_call: TRBJ2-1
d_call: TRBD2
clone_size: many
v_call: TRBV7-7
cdr3_length: 16
cdr3_nt: TGTGCCAGCAGCTTAGGACTAGCGGGTGATGGTTCTGAGCAGTTCTTC
cdr3_aa: CASSLGLAGDGSEQFF

j_call: TRBJ2-2
d_call: NA
clone_size: many
v_call: TRBV19
cdr3_length: 17
cdr3_nt: TGTGCCAGTAGCCTAAATGGGGGAGGTGGGAACACCGGGGAGCTGTTTTTT
cdr3_aa: CASSLNGGGGNTGELFF

j_call: TRBJ1-5
d_call: TRBD1
clone_size: few
v_call: TRBV12-3/TRBV12-4
cdr3_length: 14
cdr3_nt: TGTGCCAGCAGTTTGGGACAGGGGAGGCAGCCCCAGCATTTT
cdr3_aa: CASSLGQGRQPQHF

j_call: TRBJ2-4
d_call: NA
clone_size: NA
v_call: TRBV21-1
cdr3_length: 20
cdr3_nt: TGTGCCAGCAGCCGGGCGGGACAAGGAGGTCCCAATGGGATCCCGTCCATCCAGTACTTC
cdr3_aa: CASSRAGQGGPNGIPSIQYF

j_call: TRBJ2-6
d_call: NA
clone_size: few
v_call: TRBV20-1
cdr3_length: 13
cdr3_nt: TGCAGTGCTACTCTTTCTGGGGCCAACGTCCTGACTTTC
cdr3_aa: CSATLSGANVLTF

j_call: TRBJ2-5
d_call: NA
clone_size: few
v_call: TRBV10-3
cdr3_length: 13
cdr3_nt: TGTGCCATCAGTGGGGACGGCCAAGAGACCCAGTACTTC
cdr3_aa: CAISGDGQETQYF

j_call: TRBJ2-5
d_call: NA
clone_size: few
v_call: TRBV7-2
cdr3_length: 16
cdr3_nt: TGTGCCAGCAGCTTAGTCTGGGCAAAAGACCAAGAGACCCAGTACTTC
cdr3_aa: CASSLVWAKDQETQYF

j_call: TRBJ1-1
d_call: NA
clone_size: NA
v_call: TRBV12-3/TRBV12-4
cdr3_length: 12
cdr3_nt: TGTGCCAGCCGCCTGGACGGTACTGAAGCTTTCTTC
cdr3_aa: CASRLDGTEAFF

j_call: TRBJ2-7
d_call: TRBD1
clone_size: many
v_call: TRBV5-1
cdr3_length: 16
cdr3_nt: TGCGCCAGCAGCGCGACGTTGGACAGGGGCTCCTACGAGCAGTACTTC
cdr3_aa: CASSATLDRGSYEQYF

j_call: TRBJ2-1
d_call: NA
clone_size: NA
v_call: TRBV29-1
cdr3_length: 15
cdr3_nt: TGCAGCGTTGAAGCCCCGACGGATTCCTACAATGAGCAGTTCTTC
cdr3_aa: CSVEAPTDSYNEQFF

j_call: TRBJ1-1
d_call: NA
clone_size: few
v_call: TRBV12-3/TRBV12-4
cdr3_length: 14
cdr3_nt: TGTGCCAGCAGTTTATGGTCCGGAAACACTGAAGCTTTCTTT
cdr3_aa: CASSLWSGNTEAFF

j_call: TRBJ1-1
d_call: NA
clone_size: NA
v_call: TRBV20-1
cdr3_length: 13
cdr3_nt: TGCAGTGCTAGGGGAGACCTGGGTTCTGAAGCTTTCTTT
cdr3_aa: CSARGDLGSEAFF

j_call: TRBJ1-1
d_call: TRBD1
clone_size: NA
v_call: TRBV20-1
cdr3_length: 11
cdr3_nt: TGCAGTGCTCAGGGGGTACTGGAAGCTTTCTTT
cdr3_aa: CSAQGVLEAFF

j_call: TRBJ1-4
d_call: TRBD1
clone_size: few
v_call: TRBV5-1
cdr3_length: 15
cdr3_nt: TGCGCCAGCAGCTTGGTTCCGGACAGGGATGAAAAACTGTTTTTT
cdr3_aa: CASSLVPDRDEKLFF

j_call: TRBJ2-1
d_call: TRBD2
clone_size: few
v_call: TRBV12-3/TRBV12-4
cdr3_length: 16
cdr3_nt: TGTGCCAGCACCGCCGCGGGAGCGGGAGGATACAATGAGCAGTTCTTC
cdr3_aa: CASTAAGAGGYNEQFF

j_call: TRBJ1-1
d_call: NA
clone_size: many
v_call: TRBV19
cdr3_length: 14
cdr3_nt: TGTGCCAGTAGTATAGATCGGGCCAACACTGAAGCTTTCTTT
cdr3_aa: CASSIDRANTEAFF

j_call: TRBJ1-1
d_call: NA
clone_size: many
v_call: TRBV29-1
cdr3_length: 8
cdr3_nt: TGCAGCGTCGATGGGGCTTTCTTT
cdr3_aa: CSVDGAFF

j_call: TRBJ2-3
d_call: NA
clone_size: many
v_call: TRBV27
cdr3_length: 12
cdr3_nt: TGTGCCAGCAGCCGGAGGTGTATAGAGCAGTATTTT
cdr3_aa: CASSRRCIEQYF

j_call: TRBJ2-4
d_call: NA
clone_size: many
v_call: TRBV29-1
cdr3_length: 14
cdr3_nt: TGCAGCGTAGAGGGAACAGCAGCCAAAAACATTCAGTACTTC
cdr3_aa: CSVEGTAAKNIQYF